A single sample gave rise to the 5 T cell receptor beta chains below, sequenced in a study of identical twins. TCRdb reprocessed the 5' RACE reads with MiXCR, giving one entry per CDR3 protein. The profile covers 650,000 to 750,000 distinct CDR3 sequences, with 20% to 25% appearing a single time and around 4.5% taken by the ten largest. Separately, the same data were catalogued under a study of T cells expressing NK-cell markers.

The source material was PBMCs. Receptor source: a woman between 18 and 29 years old in good health.

The chain uses TRBV10-3 and TRBJ2-3; the D gene is possibly TRBD2 (5 bases). Germline V gives CDR1 ENHRY, CDR2 SYGVKD. The CDR3 runs 15 residues. Trimming left V 7 bases short and J 4 bases short, with 18 bases between. The CDR3 DNA sequence: TGTGCCATCAAATTTGCGGGTCTAGAGGCAGATACGCAGTATTTT. This sequence encodes CAIKFAGLEADTQYF.

With regard to this clonotype: One end of the junction does not line up with germline, which may come from a read error. The chain is built from TRBV2 and TRBJ2-3; 9 positions agree with TRBD2. This CDR3 comprises 18 residues. Germline CDR1 and CDR2: SNHLY and FYNNEI. Here the CDR3 DNA reads TGTGCCTGCAGTTTGAGCCTCTCGAGGCGGGGGGGCGGCGATACGCAGTATTTT. The encoded protein is CACSLSLSRRGGGDTQYF.

The table lists this clonotype with many counts. The chain employs TRBV12-3 or TRBV12-4 and TRBJ2-1; perhaps TRBD1 as D (6 bases). CDR3 size: 13 residues. V dropped 3 bases and J dropped 10 bases, with 13 bases sitting between them. The CDR3, as DNA: TGTGCCAGCAGTTTTTCAGGGGCTAGCGAGCAGTTCTTC. Its protein product is CASSFSGASEQFF.

This clonotype was detected many times. The rearrangement joins TRBV6-5 to TRBJ1-4; TRBD1 matches at 9 bases. The CDR3 contains 15 residues. J gave up 5 bases and V 0 bases, and 1 base lay outside the gene matches. Germline values: CDR1 MNHEY, CDR2 SVGAGI. The CDR3 region has the DNA TGTGCCAGCAGTTACTCGGGGACAGGGAATGAAAAACTGTTTTTT. As protein: CASSYSGTGNEKLFF.

The chain couples TRBV5-1 to TRBJ2-3; no reliable D call. Trimming shortened V by 0 bases and J by 3 bases, and 14 bases separated the two germline ends. CDR3 length equals 16 residues. CDR1 is SGHRS and CDR2 is YFSETQ in the germline V gene. CDR3 nucleotide sequence: TGCGCCAGCAGCTTGGACCGTAGTTGGGATACAGATACGCAGTATTTT. Its translation: CASSLDRSWDTDTQYF. The variable domain in full, completed from reference TRBV5-1 and TRBJ2-3, reads KAGVTQTPRYLIKTRGQQVTLSCSPISGHRSVSWYQQTPGQGLQFLFEYFSETQRNKGNFPGRFSGRQFSNSRSEMNVSTLELGDSALYLCASSLDRSWDTDTQYFGPGTRLTVL.